These 10 T cell receptor beta chains were sequenced from one sample in a study of vaccination effects on CD4 cells after COVID-19. For these receptors, no antigen is known. Before sequencing took place, the ViraFEST assay used viral peptide pools to expand antigen-specific CD4+ T cells. Subsequent to ten to eleven days of culture, CD4+ T cells were isolated. The participants, recipients of two vaccine doses, got either BNT162b2 or mRNA-1273. Assay used: immunoSEQ multiplex PCR; TCRdb lists only in-frame clones, some missing. The data contain some 22,000 clones, less than 85% of them singletons. The specimen comprised CD4+ T cells from PBMCs cultured with HCoV-229E spike peptides, sampled after COVID-19 vaccination. The origin of the receptors is a human donor who received a COVID-19 vaccine.

The V call is TRBV7-9, the J call TRBJ2-7; weak D call: TRBD2 (5 bases). Trimming took off 3 bases at V and 3 bases at J, with 9 bases between the two ends. Germline V gives CDR1 SEHNR, CDR2 FQNEAQ (reference sequence). CDR3 length: 13 residues. In DNA, the CDR3 is TGTGCCAGCAGCTTCACAGCGGACTACGAGCAGTACTTC. Translated, it gives CASSFTADYEQYF.

The rearrangement uses TRBV5-4 and TRBJ2-2; TRBD1 matches 11 bases. The length of the CDR3 is 18 residues. Germline assignment: CDR1 SGHNT and CDR2 YYREEE (reference sequence). Trimming took 2 bases from V and 5 from J; bases not matched to a gene: 11. CDR3 amino acids: CASSFVRRTGGWTGELFF. The CDR3 DNA follows: TGTGCCAGCAGCTTCGTACGTCGGACAGGGGGCTGGACCGGGGAGCTGTTTTTT. Using reference TRBV5-4 and TRBJ2-2 for the parts outside the CDR3, the full variable domain is ETGVTQSPTHLIKTRGQQVTLRCSSQSGHNTVSWYQQALGQGPQFIFQYYREEENGRGNFPPRFSGLQFPNYSSELNVNALELDDSALYLCASSFVRRTGGWTGELFFGEGSRLTVL.

The V call is TRBV12-3 or TRBV12-4, the J call TRBJ2-7, with 7 bases matching TRBD1. The CDR3 has 13 amino acids. V gave up 5 bases and J gave up 3 bases; unmatched junction bases: 4. In nucleotides, the CDR3 is TGTGCCAGCAGTCCACACAGGGGCTACGAGCAGTACTTC. It encodes CASSPHRGYEQYF.

The J gene is TRBJ2-3, the V gene TRBV19; 7 nucleotides match TRBD1. The CDR3 spans 15 residues. Germline CDR1 LNHDA, CDR2 SQIVND (reference sequence). Trimming took 5 bases from V and 2 from J; bases not matched to a gene: 7. Here the CDR3 reads CASSVRQGPTDTQYF. The CDR3 DNA is TGTGCCAGTAGTGTTCGACAGGGCCCCACAGATACGCAGTATTTT.

The chain uses TRBV27 and TRBJ2-3; tentative D call: TRBD2 (5 bases). The CDR3 totals 14 residues. CDR1 and CDR2 from the germline V gene are MNHEY and SMNVEV (reference sequence). V was shortened by 5 bases and J by 0 bases, with 9 bases between the two germline ends. In DNA form, the CDR3 reads TGTGCCAGCAGTCGAACGGGGAGCACAGATACGCAGTATTTT. This encodes CASSRTGSTDTQYF.

The V gene is TRBV12-2, the J gene TRBJ2-5. TRBV12-2 is designated a pseudogene. CDR3 length: 15 residues. The CDR3 DNA sequence: TGTGCAAGTCGCTTAGCGCAAAGCAGACAAGAGACCCAGTACTTC. Translation: CASRLAQSRQETQYF.

The rearrangement uses TRBV4-2 and TRBJ1-2; D unresolved. The CDR3 is 15 amino acids. Germline-derived CDR1 and CDR2 are LGHNA and YNFKEQ. Trimming shortened V by 2 bases and J by 2 bases, and 12 bases separated the two germline ends. In DNA, the CDR3 is TGTGCCAGCAGCCAATTACTAGAGGGAAACTATGGCTACACCTTC. Translation: CASSQLLEGNYGYTF.

This chain connects TRBV5-4 to TRBJ1-1; possible D gene TRBD1, 6 bases. The germline V gene has CDR1 SGHNT and CDR2 YYREEE (reference sequence). V lost 2 bases and J lost 4, with 9 bases in between. This CDR3 has 13 residues. CDR3: CASSFGGGTEAFF. CDR3 coding DNA: TGTGCCAGCAGCTTCGGAGGGGGCACTGAAGCTTTCTTT. The whole variable domain, filled in from reference TRBV5-4 and TRBJ1-1, reads ETGVTQSPTHLIKTRGQQVTLRCSSQSGHNTVSWYQQALGQGPQFIFQYYREEENGRGNFPPRFSGLQFPNYSSELNVNALELDDSALYLCASSFGGGTEAFFGQGTRLTVV.

The chain is built from TRBV5-8 and TRBJ1-3; 7 nucleotides agree with TRBD1. The V gene's germline CDR1 is SGHTS and CDR2 YDEGEE. The CDR3 extends over 17 amino acids. J was trimmed by 4 bases and V by 7 bases; bases with no gene match: 17. CDR3 bases: TGTGCCAGCGACCAATACCTTGGACAGGCGGGAGGAAACACCATATATTTT. Its translation is CASDQYLGQAGGNTIYF.

The V and J genes are TRBV18 and TRBJ1-1, with D possibly matching TRBD1 (5 bases). Trimming stripped 5 bases from V and 4 bases from J, with 14 bases between. Germline V gene lookup returns CDR1 KGHSH and CDR2 LQKENI. CDR3 length equals 14 residues. The DNA for the CDR3 is TGTGCCAGCTCAGAACTCAGGGAGGGCACTGAAGCTTTCTTT. Its protein product is CASSELREGTEAFF.